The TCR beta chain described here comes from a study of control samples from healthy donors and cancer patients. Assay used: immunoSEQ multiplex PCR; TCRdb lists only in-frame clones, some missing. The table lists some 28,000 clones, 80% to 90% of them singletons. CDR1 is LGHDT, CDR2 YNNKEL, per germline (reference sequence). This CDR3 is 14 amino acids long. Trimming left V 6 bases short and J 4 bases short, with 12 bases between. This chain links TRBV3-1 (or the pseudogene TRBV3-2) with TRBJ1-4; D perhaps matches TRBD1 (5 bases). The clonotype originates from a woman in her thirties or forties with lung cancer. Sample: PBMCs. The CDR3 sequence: CASSLGRNNEKLFF. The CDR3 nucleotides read TGTGCCAGCAGTCTGGGACGGAATAATGAAAAACTGTTTTTT.